This TCR beta chain was sequenced in a study of CD8+ T cells in alopecia areata. Study context: Treated patients were dosed with oral tofacitinib, taking 5 to 10 mg twice daily. Study results and limitations: While patients received tofacitinib, many expanded lesional clones remained present in scalp and blood.

Germline-derived CDR1 and CDR2 are KGHSH and LQKENI. Trimming removed 2 bases at V and 4 bases at J, with 15 bases between. The CDR3 spans 16 residues. Treatment: oral pan-JAK inhibitor, 5-10 mg twice daily. Collection of lesional scalp punch biopsies and peripheral blood was performed in alopecia areata patients. A remark on this clone: The antigen is undetermined.

Reverse transcribed after extraction, RNA yielded cDNA as the sequencing template. Sequenced by immunoSEQ multiplex PCR; TCRdb stores in-frame clones only, minus some. This table has approximately 210,000 clones, 50% to 70% appearing once. The sequence came from a human donor with alopecia areata. The sample in question was CD4+ T cells sorted from blood, obtained at week 49, from a patient treated with tofacitinib. This chain uses TRBV18 with TRBJ1-5; D is uncertain. Here the CDR3 reads CASSPSLSRNNQPQHF. The CDR3 nucleotides read TGTGCCAGCTCACCAAGTCTTAGCCGAAATAATCAGCCCCAGCATTTT.